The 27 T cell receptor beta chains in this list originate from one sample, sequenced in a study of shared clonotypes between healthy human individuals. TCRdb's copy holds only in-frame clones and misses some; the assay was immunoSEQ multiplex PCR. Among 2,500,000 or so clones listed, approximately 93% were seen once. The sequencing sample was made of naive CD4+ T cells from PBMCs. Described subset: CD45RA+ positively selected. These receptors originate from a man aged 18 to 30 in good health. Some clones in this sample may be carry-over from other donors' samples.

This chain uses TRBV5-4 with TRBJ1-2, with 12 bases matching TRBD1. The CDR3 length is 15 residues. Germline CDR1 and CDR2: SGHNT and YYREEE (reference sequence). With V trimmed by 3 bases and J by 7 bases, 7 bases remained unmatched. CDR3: CASSSPGQGALGYTF. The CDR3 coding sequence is TGTGCCAGCAGCTCCCCGGGACAGGGGGCGCTTGGCTACACCTTC. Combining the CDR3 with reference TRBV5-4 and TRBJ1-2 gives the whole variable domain ETGVTQSPTHLIKTRGQQVTLRCSSQSGHNTVSWYQQALGQGPQFIFQYYREEENGRGNFPPRFSGLQFPNYSSELNVNALELDDSALYLCASSSPGQGALGYTFGSGTRLTVV.

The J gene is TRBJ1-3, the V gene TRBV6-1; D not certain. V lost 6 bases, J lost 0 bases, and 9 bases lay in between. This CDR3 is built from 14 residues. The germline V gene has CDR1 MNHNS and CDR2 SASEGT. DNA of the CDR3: TGTGCCAGCAGCTTAGACAACTCTGGAAACACCATATATTTT. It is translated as CASSLDNSGNTIYF.

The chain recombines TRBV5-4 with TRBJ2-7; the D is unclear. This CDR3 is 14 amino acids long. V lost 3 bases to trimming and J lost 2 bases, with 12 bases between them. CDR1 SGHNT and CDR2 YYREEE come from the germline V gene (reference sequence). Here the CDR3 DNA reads TGTGCCAGCAGCTCCCCTGACGTTCCCTACGAGCAGTACTTC. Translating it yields CASSSPDVPYEQYF.

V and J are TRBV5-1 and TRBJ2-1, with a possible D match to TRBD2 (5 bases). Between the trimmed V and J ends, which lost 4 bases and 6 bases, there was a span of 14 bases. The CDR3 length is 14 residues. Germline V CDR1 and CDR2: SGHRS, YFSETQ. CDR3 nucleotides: TGCGCCAGCAGCCCATTGGGAGCAGTCAATGAGCAGTTCTTC. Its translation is CASSPLGAVNEQFF.

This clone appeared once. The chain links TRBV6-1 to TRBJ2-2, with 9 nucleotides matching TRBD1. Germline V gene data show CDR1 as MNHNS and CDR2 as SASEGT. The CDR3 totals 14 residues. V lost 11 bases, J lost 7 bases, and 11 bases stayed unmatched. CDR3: CAGRQGVLGGELFF. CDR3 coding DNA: TGTGCCGGCCGACAGGGGGTCTTGGGCGGGGAGCTGTTTTTT.

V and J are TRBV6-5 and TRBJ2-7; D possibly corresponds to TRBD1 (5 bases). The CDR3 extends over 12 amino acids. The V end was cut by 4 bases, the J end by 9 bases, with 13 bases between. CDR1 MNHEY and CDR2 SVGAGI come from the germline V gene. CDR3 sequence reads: CASSLDRPTQYF. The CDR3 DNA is TGTGCCAGCAGTTTAGACAGACCGACGCAGTACTTC.

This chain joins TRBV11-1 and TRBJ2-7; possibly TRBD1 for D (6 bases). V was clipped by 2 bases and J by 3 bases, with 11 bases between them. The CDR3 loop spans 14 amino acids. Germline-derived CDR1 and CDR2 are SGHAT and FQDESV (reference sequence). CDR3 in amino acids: CASSLTQGRYEQYF. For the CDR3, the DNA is TGTGCCAGCAGCTTAACCCAGGGGCGCTACGAGCAGTACTTC.

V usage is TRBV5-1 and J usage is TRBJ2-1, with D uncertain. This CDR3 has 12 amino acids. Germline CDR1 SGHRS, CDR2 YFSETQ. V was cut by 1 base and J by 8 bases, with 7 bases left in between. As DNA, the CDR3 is TGCGCCAGCAGCTTGCGAGCCTATGAGCAGTTCTTC. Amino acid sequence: CASSLRAYEQFF.

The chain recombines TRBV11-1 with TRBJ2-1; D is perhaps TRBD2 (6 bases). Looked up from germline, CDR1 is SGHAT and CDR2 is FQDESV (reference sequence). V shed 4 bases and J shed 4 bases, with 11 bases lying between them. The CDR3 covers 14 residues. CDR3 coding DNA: TGTGCCAGCAGCTACCGTCGGGGGTACAATGAGCAGTTCTTC. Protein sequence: CASSYRRGYNEQFF.

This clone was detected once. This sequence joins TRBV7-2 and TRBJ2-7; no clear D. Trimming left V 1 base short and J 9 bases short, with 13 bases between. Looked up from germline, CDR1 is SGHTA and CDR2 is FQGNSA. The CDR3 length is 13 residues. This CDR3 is CASSLERLVAQYF. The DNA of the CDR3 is TGTGCCAGCAGCTTAGAGAGGTTAGTCGCGCAGTACTTC.

The CDR3 protein is CASSTSSSPGSYEQYF. The DNA of the CDR3 is TGTGCCAGCAGCACCTCGAGCAGCCCTGGCTCCTACGAGCAGTACTTC. This chain uses TRBV9 with TRBJ2-7; D ambiguous. This CDR3 comprises 16 residues. Trimming took off 4 bases at V and 0 bases at J, with 17 bases between the two ends. Germline CDR1 and CDR2: SGDLS and YYNGEE.

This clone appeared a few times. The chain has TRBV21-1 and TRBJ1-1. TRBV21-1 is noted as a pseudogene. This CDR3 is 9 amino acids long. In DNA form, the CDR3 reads TGTGCCAGCAGCGCTCGTAGGGACTTT. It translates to CASSARRDF.

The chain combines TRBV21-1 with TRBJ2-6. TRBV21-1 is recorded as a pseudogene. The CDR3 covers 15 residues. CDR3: CASSNALSGANVLTF. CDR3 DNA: TGTGCCAGCAGCAATGCCCTCTCTGGGGCCAACGTCCTGACTTTC.

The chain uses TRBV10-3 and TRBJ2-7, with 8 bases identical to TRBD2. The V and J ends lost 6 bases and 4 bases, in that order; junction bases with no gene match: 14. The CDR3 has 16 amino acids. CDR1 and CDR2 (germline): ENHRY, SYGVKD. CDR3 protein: CAISGVASGSDYEQYF. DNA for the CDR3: TGTGCCATCAGCGGGGTGGCTAGCGGGTCGGATTACGAGCAGTACTTC.

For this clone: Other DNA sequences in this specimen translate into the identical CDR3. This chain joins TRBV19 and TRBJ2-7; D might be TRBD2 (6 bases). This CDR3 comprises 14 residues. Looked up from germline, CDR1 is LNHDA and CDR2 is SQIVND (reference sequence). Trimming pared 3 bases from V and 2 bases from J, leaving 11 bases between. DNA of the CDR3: TGTGCCAGTAGTATCGGGGGAGGAGCCTACGAGCAGTACTTC. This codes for CASSIGGGAYEQYF.

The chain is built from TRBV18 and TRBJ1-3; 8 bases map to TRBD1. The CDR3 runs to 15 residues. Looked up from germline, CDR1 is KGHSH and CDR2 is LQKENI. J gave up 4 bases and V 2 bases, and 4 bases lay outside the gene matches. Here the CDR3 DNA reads TGTGCCAGCTCACCATTGGACAGGGTCGGAAACACCATATATTTT. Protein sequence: CASSPLDRVGNTIYF.

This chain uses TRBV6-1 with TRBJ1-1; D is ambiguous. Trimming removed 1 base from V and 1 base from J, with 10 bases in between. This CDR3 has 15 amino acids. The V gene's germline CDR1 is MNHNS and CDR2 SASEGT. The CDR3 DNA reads TGTGCCAGCAGTGAAGGGCAGTACTGGAACACTGAAGCTTTCTTT. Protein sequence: CASSEGQYWNTEAFF.

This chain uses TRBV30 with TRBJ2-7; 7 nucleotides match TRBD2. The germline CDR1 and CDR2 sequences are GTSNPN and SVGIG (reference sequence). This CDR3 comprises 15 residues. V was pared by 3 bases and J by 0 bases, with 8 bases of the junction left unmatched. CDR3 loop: CAWRVSSGASYEQYF. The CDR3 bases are TGTGCCTGGAGGGTCTCTAGCGGAGCCTCCTACGAGCAGTACTTC.

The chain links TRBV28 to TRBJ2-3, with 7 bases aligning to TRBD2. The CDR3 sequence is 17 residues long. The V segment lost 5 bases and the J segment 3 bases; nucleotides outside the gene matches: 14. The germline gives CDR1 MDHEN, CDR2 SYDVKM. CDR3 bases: TGTGCCAGCAGTCCGTCCTCTAGCGGAGATCTGACAGATACGCAGTATTTT. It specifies CASSPSSSGDLTDTQYF.

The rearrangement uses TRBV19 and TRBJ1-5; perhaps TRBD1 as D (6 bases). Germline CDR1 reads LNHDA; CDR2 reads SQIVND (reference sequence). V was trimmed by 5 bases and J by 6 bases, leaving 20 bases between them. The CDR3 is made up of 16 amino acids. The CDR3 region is CASSVTGGPNPQPQHF. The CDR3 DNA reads TGTGCCAGTAGTGTAACGGGGGGCCCAAATCCTCAGCCCCAGCATTTT. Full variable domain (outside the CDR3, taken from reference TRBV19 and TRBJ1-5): DGGITQSPKYLFRKEGQNVTLSCEQNLNHDAMYWYRQDPGQGLRLIYYSQIVNDFQKGDIAEGYSVSREKKESFPLTVTSAQKNPTAFYLCASSVTGGPNPQPQHFGDGTRLSIL.

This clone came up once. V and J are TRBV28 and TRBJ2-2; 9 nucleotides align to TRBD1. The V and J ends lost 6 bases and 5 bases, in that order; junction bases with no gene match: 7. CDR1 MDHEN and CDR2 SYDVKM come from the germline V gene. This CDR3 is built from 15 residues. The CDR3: CASRSTGGLTGELFF. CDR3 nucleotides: TGTGCCAGCAGATCGACAGGGGGGCTTACCGGGGAGCTGTTTTTT.

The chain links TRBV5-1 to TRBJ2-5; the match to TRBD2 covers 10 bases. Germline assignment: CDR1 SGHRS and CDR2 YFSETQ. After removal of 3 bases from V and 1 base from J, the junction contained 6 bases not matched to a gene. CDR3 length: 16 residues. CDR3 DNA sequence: TGCGCCAGCAGCTCGTTAAGACTAGCGGGCCAAGAGACCCAGTACTTC. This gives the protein CASSSLRLAGQETQYF.

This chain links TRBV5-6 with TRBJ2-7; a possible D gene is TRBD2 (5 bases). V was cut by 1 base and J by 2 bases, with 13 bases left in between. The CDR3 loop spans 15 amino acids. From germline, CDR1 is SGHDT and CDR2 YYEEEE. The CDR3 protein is CASSLRPSGAYEQYF. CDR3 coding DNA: TGTGCCAGCAGCTTGAGGCCCAGCGGCGCCTACGAGCAGTACTTC.

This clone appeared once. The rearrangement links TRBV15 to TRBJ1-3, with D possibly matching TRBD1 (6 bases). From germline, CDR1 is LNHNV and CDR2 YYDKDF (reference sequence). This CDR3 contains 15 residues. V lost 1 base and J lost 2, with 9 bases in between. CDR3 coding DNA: TGTGCCACCAGCAGAGGCAAGGGGGCTGGAAACACCATATATTTT. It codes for CATSRGKGAGNTIYF.

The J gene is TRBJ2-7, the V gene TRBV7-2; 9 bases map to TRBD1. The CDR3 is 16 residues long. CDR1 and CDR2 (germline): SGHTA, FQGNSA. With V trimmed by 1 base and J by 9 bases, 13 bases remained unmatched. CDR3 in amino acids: CASSLVRTGVGLGQYF. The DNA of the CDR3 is TGTGCCAGCAGCTTAGTTCGGACAGGGGTGGGTCTGGGGCAGTACTTC.

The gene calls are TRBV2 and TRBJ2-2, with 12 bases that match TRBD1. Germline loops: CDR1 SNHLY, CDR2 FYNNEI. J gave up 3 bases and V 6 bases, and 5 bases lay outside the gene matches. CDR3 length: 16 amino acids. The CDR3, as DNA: TGTGCCAGCAGGACGGGACAGGGGGCTCACACCGGGGAGCTGTTTTTT. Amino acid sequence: CASRTGQGAHTGELFF.

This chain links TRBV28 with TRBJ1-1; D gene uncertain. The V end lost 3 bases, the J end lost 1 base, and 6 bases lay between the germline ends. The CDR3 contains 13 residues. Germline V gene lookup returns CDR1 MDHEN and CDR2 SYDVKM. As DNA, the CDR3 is TGTGCCAGCAGTTTTTCCACGAACACTGAAGCTTTCTTT. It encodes CASSFSTNTEAFF.